The clone carrying this T cell receptor (beta chain) has more than one count but fewer than ten. Its specificity is unknown. Amplification used 60 Vbeta primers and 13 Jbeta primers. Using immunoSEQ multiplex PCR, the repertoire was profiled, and TCRdb retains in-frame clones only, with some absent. This sample has 95,000 to 150,000 clones, with roughly 63% found just once. These data originate in a study of cytomegalovirus exposure and HLA in healthy donors. Findings and limits, study-wide: Researchers reported in a later analysis that common viral pathogens appeared linked to several top clusters. It was assumed in the presence/absence analyses that sequencing depth was roughly uniform across donors. Earlier analysis yielded a pattern in which most TCR beta V segments were productive about 87% or about 30% of the time.

Healthy bone marrow donors made up the cohort. The CDR3 spans 15 residues. V lost 6 bases and J 2 bases, leaving 15 bases between the germline ends. Germline-derived CDR1 and CDR2 are SEHNR and FQNEAQ (reference sequence). This TCR came from a man aged 35 to 55 in good health and CMV-seropositive. The chain has TRBV7-9 and TRBJ2-3; D is perhaps TRBD2 (5 bases). The sequenced material came from PBMCs. This CDR3 reads CASRLRLDSTDTQYF. In DNA, the CDR3 is TGTGCCAGCAGGCTTAGGTTGGACTCCACAGATACGCAGTATTTT.